Following are 8 T cell receptor beta chains from one sample sequenced in a study of shared clonotypes between healthy human individuals. TCRdb's copy holds only in-frame clones and misses some; the assay was immunoSEQ multiplex PCR. Found here are 1.6 million or so clones, 96% of them singletons; the top ten hold approximately 1.1%. Sequenced material: naive CD4+ T cells sorted from blood. Sample subset: CD45RA+ positively selected. These TCRs come from a man aged 25-45 years in good health.

About this clone itself: Sequence at one end of the junction differs from germline and may be a read error. V usage is TRBV7-9 and J usage is TRBJ2-7; weak D call: TRBD2 (6 bases). Germline V CDR1 and CDR2: SEHNR, FQNEAQ (reference sequence). The CDR3 consists of 12 residues. CDR3 coding DNA: TGTGCCAGCAGCGTAGCGGAGTACGAGCAGTACTTC. It encodes CASSVAEYEQYF.

The V and J genes are TRBV2 and TRBJ1-5; D gene unclear. Trimming took 7 bases from V and 3 from J, leaving 10 bases between them. The CDR3 is made up of 13 amino acids. Germline loops: CDR1 SNHLY, CDR2 FYNNEI. CDR3 nucleotide sequence: TGTGCCAGCAACTACGGATCCAATCAGCCCCAGCATTTT. Translating it yields CASNYGSNQPQHF. The variable domain in full, completed from reference TRBV2 and TRBJ1-5, reads EPEVTQTPSHQVTQMGQEVILRCVPISNHLYFYWYRQILGQKVEFLVSFYNNEISEKSEIFDDQFSVERPDGSNFTLKIRSTKLEDSAMYFCASNYGSNQPQHFGDGTRLSIL.

V usage is TRBV12-2 and J usage is TRBJ1-5. TRBV12-2 is a pseudogene segment. The CDR3 spans 13 residues. The CDR3 sequence is CASRFPRNQPQHF. CDR3 in DNA: TGTGCAAGTCGCTTCCCCCGCAATCAGCCCCAGCATTTT.

Regarding this clone: The sample has other DNA sequences that encode this CDR3 too. The CDR3 spells CASSLGGVYEQYF. The CDR3 DNA reads as TGTGCCAGCAGCTTAGGGGGTGTCTACGAGCAGTACTTC. The chain joins TRBV7-2 to TRBJ2-7; D gene uncertain. Germline values: CDR1 SGHTA, CDR2 FQGNSA. This CDR3 is 13 amino acids long. Deletions cut 1 base from V and 3 bases from J, with 7 bases between.

This chain connects TRBV6-1 to TRBJ2-2; the D gene is possibly TRBD2 (7 bases). CDR1 is MNHNS, CDR2 SASEGT, per germline. The CDR3 is made up of 17 amino acids. V gave up 4 bases and J gave up 3 bases, with 18 bases separating them. The CDR3 DNA is TGTGCCAGCAGTGGTGTTGGGGGGGGCGCCTACACCGGGGAGCTGTTTTTT. Translation gives CASSGVGGGAYTGELFF.

The chain employs TRBV5-1 and TRBJ2-7; 9 bases are a match to TRBD1. Trimming removed 4 bases from V and 3 bases from J; junction bases left unmatched: 5. Germline-derived CDR1 and CDR2 are SGHRS and YFSETQ. CDR3 size: 14 residues. The CDR3 DNA is TGCGCCAGCAGCCGGGACAGGGAGGGCTACGAGCAGTACTTC. This codes for CASSRDREGYEQYF.

J is TRBJ2-3 and V is TRBV28, with 7 nucleotides matching TRBD1. V was pared by 3 bases and J by 0 bases, with 15 bases of the junction left unmatched. CDR3 size: 19 residues. CDR1 and CDR2 (germline): MDHEN, SYDVKM. CDR3 sequence: CASSFLEMGTVGSTDTQYF. The CDR3 DNA is TGTGCCAGCAGTTTCCTCGAAATGGGGACAGTTGGTAGCACAGATACGCAGTATTTT.

The chain uses TRBV5-5 and TRBJ2-3, with 9 bases fitting TRBD2. The CDR3 is made up of 15 amino acids. Germline V gives CDR1 SGHKS, CDR2 YYEKEE (reference sequence). The V and J ends lost 3 bases and 6 bases, in that order; junction bases with no gene match: 8. The CDR3 protein is CASSSPKAGGDTQYF. CDR3 nucleotide sequence: TGTGCCAGCAGCTCTCCCAAGGCGGGGGGGGATACGCAGTATTTT.